What follows are 16 T cell receptor beta chains derived from one specimen sequenced in a study of blood T cell repertoires in COVID-19. The repertoire was sequenced with immunoSEQ multiplex PCR; TCRdb's copy has only in-frame clones and lacks some. In the table there are under 300,000 clones, about nine tenths of which are singletons. The sequencing input was PBMCs or T cells enriched from blood (not recorded which). The receptors originated from a woman aged 18-35 years who had recovered from COVID-19.

This clone was picked up a small number of times. This rearrangement joins TRBV6-5 to TRBJ2-2; D unclear. Trimming took 2 bases from V and 3 from J, leaving 10 bases between them. The germline CDR1 and CDR2 sequences are MNHEY and SVGAGI. The CDR3 is made up of 15 amino acids. The CDR3 nucleotides read TGTGCCAGCAGTTACAGTACAGTACACACCGGGGAGCTGTTTTTT. This encodes CASSYSTVHTGELFF.

The CDR3 loop reads CASVGGPGNIQYF. The CDR3 nucleotides read TGCGCCAGCGTGGGAGGGCCGGGTAACATTCAGTACTTC. The gene calls are TRBV10-1 and TRBJ2-4; 7 nucleotides agree with TRBD2. Trimming removed 8 bases from V and 7 bases from J; junction bases left unmatched: 8. This CDR3 comprises 13 residues. Germline loops: CDR1 WNHNN, CDR2 SYGVQD (reference sequence).

As DNA, the CDR3 is TGTGCCAGTAGTATAGTTTTAACAGGAGCTAACTATGGCTACACCTTC. This encodes CASSIVLTGANYGYTF. The V gene is TRBV19, the J gene TRBJ1-2, with D perhaps TRBD1 (5 bases). V lost 1 base, J lost 0 bases, and 12 bases lay in between. Germline CDR1 LNHDA, CDR2 SQIVND (reference sequence). This CDR3 comprises 16 residues.

The rearrangement joins TRBV4-3 to TRBJ2-5; 7 bases are a match to TRBD2. CDR1 and CDR2 (germline): LGHNA, YSLEER. The CDR3 loop spans 17 amino acids. V dropped 3 bases and J dropped 1; count of bases not matched to a gene: 11. The CDR3 is CASSQGKETSLQETQYF. DNA for the CDR3: TGCGCCAGCAGCCAGGGAAAGGAGACTAGCCTCCAAGAGACCCAGTACTTC.

The CDR3 sequence is CASRQTGTNQPQHF. The CDR3 DNA is TGTGCCAGCAGACAGACAGGGACTAATCAGCCCCAGCATTTT. This rearrangement joins TRBV9 to TRBJ1-5, with 7 bases identical to TRBD1. CDR1 SGDLS and CDR2 YYNGEE come from the germline V gene. The CDR3 consists of 14 residues. V lost 5 bases and J lost 4; bases outside the gene matches: 6.

V is TRBV5-1 and J is TRBJ2-1, with 12 bases aligning to TRBD2. The CDR3 is 15 amino acids. Germline lookup yields CDR1 SGHRS and CDR2 YFSETQ. V shed 0 bases and J 9 bases; nucleotides not matched to a gene: 4. The CDR3 DNA sequence: TGCGCCAGCAGCTTGGTGACTAGCGGGAGTCCTGAGCAGTTCTTC. It yields the protein CASSLVTSGSPEQFF.

The rearrangement uses TRBV6-4 and TRBJ2-3; TRBD1 aligns across 9 bases. The germline gives CDR1 MRHNA, CDR2 SNTAGT. There are 15 residues in the CDR3. V shed 6 bases and J 3 bases; nucleotides not matched to a gene: 7. The CDR3 DNA sequence: TGTGCCAGCAGAGAACAGGGGGCCCCGACAGATACGCAGTATTTT. Its translation: CASREQGAPTDTQYF.

In DNA, the CDR3 is TGTGCCAGCAGCCCTGCCCAACCAAGGGCTAGCGGGAGACGAAGCGAGCAGTACTTC. Amino acid sequence: CASSPAQPRASGRRSEQYF. V gene TRBV6-2 or TRBV6-3 combines with J gene TRBJ2-7; 10 bases agree with TRBD2. V shed 6 bases and J 6 bases; nucleotides not matched to a gene: 23. The CDR3 is 19 amino acids. Germline lookup yields CDR1 MNHEY and CDR2 SVGEGT.

V gene TRBV12-3 or TRBV12-4 combines with J gene TRBJ1-1; TRBD1 might be the D (6 bases). This CDR3 contains 13 residues. The V end lost 6 bases, the J end lost 0 bases, and 8 bases lay between the germline ends. This chain's CDR3 is CASSGTMNTEAFF. The DNA of the CDR3 is TGTGCCAGCAGCGGGACAATGAACACTGAAGCTTTCTTT.

The chain links TRBV3-1 (or the pseudogene TRBV3-2) to TRBJ1-2; D may be TRBD1 (5 bases). Germline assignment: CDR1 LGHDT and CDR2 YNNKEL (reference sequence). The V and J ends lost 4 bases and 5 bases respectively, with 14 bases between them. There are 14 residues in the CDR3. CDR3 residues: CASSPYDRPYGYTF. CDR3 DNA: TGTGCCAGCAGCCCCTACGACAGACCTTATGGCTACACCTTC.

The V call is TRBV7-9, the J call TRBJ1-1; 8 bases are a match to TRBD1. V lost 6 bases, J lost 4 bases, and 7 bases stayed unmatched. Germline V gene sequence: CDR1 SEHNR, CDR2 FQNEAQ (reference sequence). The CDR3 runs to 14 residues. The CDR3 sequence is CASRRQGWATEAFF. The CDR3 region has the DNA TGTGCCAGCAGACGACAGGGGTGGGCCACTGAAGCTTTCTTT.

V usage is TRBV7-2 and J usage is TRBJ1-6; no clear D gene. The CDR3 runs 14 residues. CDR1 is SGHTA, CDR2 FQGNSA, per germline. V gave up 1 base and J gave up 9 bases, with 10 bases separating them. The CDR3, as DNA: TGTGCCAGCAGCTTAGTCTCAGCGTTTTCACCCCTCCACTTT. It yields the protein CASSLVSAFSPLHF.

J is TRBJ1-6 and V is TRBV27; TRBD1 agrees at 7 bases. This CDR3 is 14 amino acids long. Germline trimming cut 8 bases from V and 0 bases from J; bases unmatched to any gene: 1. From germline, CDR1 is MNHEY and CDR2 SMNVEV (reference sequence). The CDR3, as DNA: TGTGCCAGCCGGGACAGCTCCTATAATTCACCCCTCCACTTT. Amino acids: CASRDSSYNSPLHF.

The V call is TRBV2, the J call TRBJ2-3; D is undetermined. There are 14 residues in the CDR3. Germline V gives CDR1 SNHLY, CDR2 FYNNEI. V was shortened by 0 bases and J by 0 bases, with 4 bases between the two germline ends. The CDR3 protein is CASSEARSTDTQYF. DNA for the CDR3: TGTGCCAGCAGTGAAGCGCGCAGCACAGATACGCAGTATTTT. The entire variable domain, with the rest obtained from reference TRBV2 and TRBJ2-3, is as follows: EPEVTQTPSHQVTQMGQEVILRCVPISNHLYFYWYRQILGQKVEFLVSFYNNEISEKSEIFDDQFSVERPDGSNFTLKIRSTKLEDSAMYFCASSEARSTDTQYFGPGTRLTVL.

This clone was seen a single time. The chain links TRBV10-3 to TRBJ2-5; the D gene is possibly TRBD1 (5 bases). The CDR3 contains 14 residues. Trimming pared 5 bases from V and 3 bases from J, leaving 13 bases between. CDR1 and CDR2 (germline): ENHRY, SYGVKD. DNA of the CDR3: TGTGCCATCAGTACCGAGCAGGGAAAAGAGACCCAGTACTTC. Protein: CAISTEQGKETQYF.

The J gene is TRBJ2-1, the V gene TRBV3-1 (or the pseudogene TRBV3-2); TRBD2 aligns across 11 bases. In germline, CDR1 is LGHDT, CDR2 YNNKEL (reference sequence). CDR3 length: 17 residues. V was clipped by 3 bases and J by 4 bases; unmatched bases: 8. CDR3 coding DNA: TGTGCCAGCAGCCAGTATCGGACTAGCGGGTCTTACAATGAGCAGTTCTTC. Translated: CASSQYRTSGSYNEQFF.